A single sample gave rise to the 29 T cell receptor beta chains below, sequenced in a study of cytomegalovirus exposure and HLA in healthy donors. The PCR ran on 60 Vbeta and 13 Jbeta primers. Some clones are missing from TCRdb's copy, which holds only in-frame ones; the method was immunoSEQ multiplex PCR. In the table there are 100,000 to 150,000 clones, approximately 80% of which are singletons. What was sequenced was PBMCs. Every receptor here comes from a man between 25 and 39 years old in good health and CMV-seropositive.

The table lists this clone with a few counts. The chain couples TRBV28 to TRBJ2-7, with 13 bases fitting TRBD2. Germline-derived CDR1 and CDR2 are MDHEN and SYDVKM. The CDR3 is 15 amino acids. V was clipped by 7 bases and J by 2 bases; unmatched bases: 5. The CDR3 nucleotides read TGTGCCAGCATGACTAGCGGGAGGACCACCTACGAGCAGTACTTC. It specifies CASMTSGRTTYEQYF. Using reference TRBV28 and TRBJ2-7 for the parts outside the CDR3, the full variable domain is DVKVTQSSRYLVKRTGEKVFLECVQDMDHENMFWYRQDPGLGLRLIYFSYDVKMKEKGDIPEGYSVSREKKERFSLILESASTNQTSMYLCASMTSGRTTYEQYFGPGTRLTVT.

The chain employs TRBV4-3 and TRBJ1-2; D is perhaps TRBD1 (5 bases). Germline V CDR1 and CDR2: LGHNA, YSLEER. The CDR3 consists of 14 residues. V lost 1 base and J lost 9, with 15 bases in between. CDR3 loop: CASSQAQTESSYTF. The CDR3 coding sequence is TGCGCCAGCAGCCAAGCGCAGACAGAGTCGAGCTACACCTTC.

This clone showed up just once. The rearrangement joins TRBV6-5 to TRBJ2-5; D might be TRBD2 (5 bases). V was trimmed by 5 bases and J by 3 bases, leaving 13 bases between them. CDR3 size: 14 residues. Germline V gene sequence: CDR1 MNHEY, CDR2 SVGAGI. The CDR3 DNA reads TGTGCCAGCAGTCGCGGGTCGTCAAAAGAGACCCAGTACTTC. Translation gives CASSRGSSKETQYF.

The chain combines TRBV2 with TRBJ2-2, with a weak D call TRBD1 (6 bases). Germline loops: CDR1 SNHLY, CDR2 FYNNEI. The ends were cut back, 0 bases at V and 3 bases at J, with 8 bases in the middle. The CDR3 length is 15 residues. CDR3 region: CASSEARTDTGELFF. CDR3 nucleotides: TGTGCCAGCAGTGAAGCCCGGACAGACACCGGGGAGCTGTTTTTT. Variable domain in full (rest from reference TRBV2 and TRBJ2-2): EPEVTQTPSHQVTQMGQEVILRCVPISNHLYFYWYRQILGQKVEFLVSFYNNEISEKSEIFDDQFSVERPDGSNFTLKIRSTKLEDSAMYFCASSEARTDTGELFFGEGSRLTVL.

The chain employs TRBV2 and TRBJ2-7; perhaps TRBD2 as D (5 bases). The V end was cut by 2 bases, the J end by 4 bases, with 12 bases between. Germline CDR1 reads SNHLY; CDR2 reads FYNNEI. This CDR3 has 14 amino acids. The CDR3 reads CASSEYRERYEQYF. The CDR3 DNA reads TGTGCCAGCAGTGAATATCGGGAAAGATACGAGCAGTACTTC.

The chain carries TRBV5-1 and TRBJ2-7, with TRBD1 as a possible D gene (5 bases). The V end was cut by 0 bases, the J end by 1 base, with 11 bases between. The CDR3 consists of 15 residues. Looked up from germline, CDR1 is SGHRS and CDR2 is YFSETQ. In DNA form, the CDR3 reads TGCGCCAGCAGCTTGGGGACAACCGTTTCCTACGAGCAGTACTTC. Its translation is CASSLGTTVSYEQYF.

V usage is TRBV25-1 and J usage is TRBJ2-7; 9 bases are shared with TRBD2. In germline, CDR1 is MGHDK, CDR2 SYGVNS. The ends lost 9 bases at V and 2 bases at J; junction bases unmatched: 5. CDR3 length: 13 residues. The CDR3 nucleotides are TGTGCCAGTTTACTAGCGGGCACCTACGAGCAGTACTTC. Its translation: CASLLAGTYEQYF.

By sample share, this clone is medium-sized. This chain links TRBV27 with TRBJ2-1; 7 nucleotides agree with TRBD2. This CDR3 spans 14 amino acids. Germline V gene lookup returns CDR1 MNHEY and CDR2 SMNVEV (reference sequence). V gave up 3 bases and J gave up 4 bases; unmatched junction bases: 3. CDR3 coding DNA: TGTGCCAGCAGTTTGGTTAGCGGGTACAATGAGCAGTTCTTC. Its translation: CASSLVSGYNEQFF.

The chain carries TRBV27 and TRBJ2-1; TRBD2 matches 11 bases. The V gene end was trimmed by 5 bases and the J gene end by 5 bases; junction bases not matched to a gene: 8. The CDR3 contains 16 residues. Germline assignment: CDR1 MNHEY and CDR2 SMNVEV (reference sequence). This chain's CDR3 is CASSPIAGGMNNEQFF. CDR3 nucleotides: TGTGCCAGCAGTCCCATAGCGGGAGGGATGAACAATGAGCAGTTCTTC.

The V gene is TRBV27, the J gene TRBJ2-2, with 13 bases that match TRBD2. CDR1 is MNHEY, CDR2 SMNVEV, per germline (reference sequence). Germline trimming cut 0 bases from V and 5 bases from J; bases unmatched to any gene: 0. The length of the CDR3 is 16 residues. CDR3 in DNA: TGTGCCAGCAGTTTATCGGGACTAGCGGGAACCGGGGAGCTGTTTTTT. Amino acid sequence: CASSLSGLAGTGELFF.

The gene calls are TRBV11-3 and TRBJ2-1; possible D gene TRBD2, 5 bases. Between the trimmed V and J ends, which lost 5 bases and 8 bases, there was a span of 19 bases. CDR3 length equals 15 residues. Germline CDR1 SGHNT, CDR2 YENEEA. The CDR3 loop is CASSPGGERSDEQFF. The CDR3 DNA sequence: TGTGCCAGCAGCCCCGGTGGGGAGCGTAGCGATGAGCAGTTCTTC.

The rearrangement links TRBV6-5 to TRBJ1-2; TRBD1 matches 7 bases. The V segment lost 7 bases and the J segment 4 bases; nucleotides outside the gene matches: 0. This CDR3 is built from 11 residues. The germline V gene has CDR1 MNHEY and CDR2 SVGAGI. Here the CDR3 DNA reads TGTGCCAGCACAGGGGGCTATGGCTACACCTTC. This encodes CASTGGYGYTF.

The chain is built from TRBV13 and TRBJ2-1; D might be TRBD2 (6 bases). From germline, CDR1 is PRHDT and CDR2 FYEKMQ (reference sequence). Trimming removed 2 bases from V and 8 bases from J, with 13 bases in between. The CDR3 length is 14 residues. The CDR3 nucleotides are TGTGCCAGCAGCTTATGGAGGGCCGGGGATGAGCAGTTCTTC. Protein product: CASSLWRAGDEQFF.

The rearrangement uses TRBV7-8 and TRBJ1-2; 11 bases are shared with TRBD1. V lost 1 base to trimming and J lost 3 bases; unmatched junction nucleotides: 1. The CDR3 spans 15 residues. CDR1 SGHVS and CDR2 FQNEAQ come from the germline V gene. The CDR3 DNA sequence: TGTGCCAGCAGCTTAGGGACAGGGGGCTACTATGGCTACACCTTC. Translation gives CASSLGTGGYYGYTF. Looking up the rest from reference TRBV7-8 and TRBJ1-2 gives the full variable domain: GAGVSQSPRYKVAKRGQDVALRCDPISGHVSLFWYQQALGQGPEFLTYFQNEAQLDKSGLPSDRFFAERPEGSVSTLKIQRTQQEDSAVYLCASSLGTGGYYGYTFGSGTRLTVV.

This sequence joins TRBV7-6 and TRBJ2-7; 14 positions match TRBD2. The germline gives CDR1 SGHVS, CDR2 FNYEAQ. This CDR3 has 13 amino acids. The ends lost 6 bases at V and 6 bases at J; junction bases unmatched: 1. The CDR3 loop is CASRGLAGGEQYF. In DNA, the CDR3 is TGTGCCAGCAGAGGACTAGCGGGGGGCGAGCAGTACTTC. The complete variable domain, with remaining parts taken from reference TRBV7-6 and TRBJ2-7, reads GAGVSQSPRYKVTKRGQDVALRCDPISGHVSLYWYRQALGQGPEFLTYFNYEAQQDKSGLPNDRFSAERPEGSISTLTIQRTEQRDSAMYRCASRGLAGGEQYFGPGTRLTVT.

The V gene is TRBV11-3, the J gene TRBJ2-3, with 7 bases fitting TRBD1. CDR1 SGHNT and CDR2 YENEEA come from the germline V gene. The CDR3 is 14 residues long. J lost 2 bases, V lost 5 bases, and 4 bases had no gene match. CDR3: CASSLDRATDTQYF. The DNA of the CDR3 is TGTGCCAGCAGCCTCGACAGGGCCACAGATACGCAGTATTTT. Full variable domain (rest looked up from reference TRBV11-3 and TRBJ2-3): EAGVVQSPRYKIIEKKQPVAFWCNPISGHNTLYWYLQNLGQGPELLIRYENEEAVDDSQLPKDRFSAERLKGVDSTLKIQPAELGDSAVYLCASSLDRATDTQYFGPGTRLTVL.

This chain's CDR3 is CASSAGTSGIETQYF. The CDR3 DNA follows: TGTGCCAGCAGTGCCGGGACTAGCGGGATAGAGACCCAGTACTTC. The chain combines TRBV2 with TRBJ2-5; 13 nucleotides align to TRBD2. Losses at the gene ends were 4 bases for V and 4 bases for J; bases not matched to a gene: 3. CDR3 length: 15 amino acids. The germline V gene has CDR1 SNHLY and CDR2 FYNNEI.

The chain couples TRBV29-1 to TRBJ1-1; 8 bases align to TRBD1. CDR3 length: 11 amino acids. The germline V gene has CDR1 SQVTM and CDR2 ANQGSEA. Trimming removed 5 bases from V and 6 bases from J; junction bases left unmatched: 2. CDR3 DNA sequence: TGCAGCGTTAAGACAGGGGCTGAAGCTTTCTTT. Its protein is CSVKTGAEAFF.

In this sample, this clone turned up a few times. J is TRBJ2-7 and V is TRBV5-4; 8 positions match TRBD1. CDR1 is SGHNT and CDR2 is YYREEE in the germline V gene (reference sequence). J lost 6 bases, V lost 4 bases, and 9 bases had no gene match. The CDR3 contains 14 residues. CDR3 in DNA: TGTGCCAGCAGCATCGACAGGGGCAATCGCGAGCAGTACTTC. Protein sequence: CASSIDRGNREQYF.

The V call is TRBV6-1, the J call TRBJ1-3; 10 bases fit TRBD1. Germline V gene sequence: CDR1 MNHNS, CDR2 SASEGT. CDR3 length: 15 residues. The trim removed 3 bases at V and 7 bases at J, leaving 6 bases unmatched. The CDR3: CASSEAGQGMNTIYF. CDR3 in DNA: TGTGCCAGCAGTGAGGCGGGACAGGGGATGAACACCATATATTTT.

DNA for the CDR3: TGTGCCAGCAGCTTATTTCAGGGAGGGGAAAAACTGTTTTTT. Translation gives CASSLFQGGEKLFF. This rearrangement joins TRBV7-2 to TRBJ1-4; tentatively, D is TRBD1 (5 bases). From germline, CDR1 is SGHTA and CDR2 FQGNSA. There are 14 residues in the CDR3. V was clipped by 2 bases and J by 8 bases, with 12 bases between them.

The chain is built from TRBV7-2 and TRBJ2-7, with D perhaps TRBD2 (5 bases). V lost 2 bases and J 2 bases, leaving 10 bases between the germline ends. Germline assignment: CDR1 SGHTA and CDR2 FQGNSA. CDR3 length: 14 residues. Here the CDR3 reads CASSLTGVTYEQYF. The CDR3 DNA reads TGTGCCAGCAGCTTAACCGGGGTGACCTACGAGCAGTACTTC.

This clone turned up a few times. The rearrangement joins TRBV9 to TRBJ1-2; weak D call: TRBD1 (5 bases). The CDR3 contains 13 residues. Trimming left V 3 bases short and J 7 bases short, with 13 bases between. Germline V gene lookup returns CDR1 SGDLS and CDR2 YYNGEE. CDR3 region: CASSAQARGGYTF. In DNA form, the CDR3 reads TGTGCCAGCAGCGCACAGGCTAGGGGTGGCTACACCTTC.

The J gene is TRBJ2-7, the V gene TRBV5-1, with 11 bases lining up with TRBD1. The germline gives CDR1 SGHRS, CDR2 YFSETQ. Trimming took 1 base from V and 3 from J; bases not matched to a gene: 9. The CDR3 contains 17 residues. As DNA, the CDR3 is TGCGCCAGCAGCTTGAGGACAGGGGGCGGTAATTTCTACGAGCAGTACTTC. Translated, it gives CASSLRTGGGNFYEQYF.

The CDR3 coding sequence is TGTGCCAGCAGCTTAAGCCCTCAGGGGTCCTACGAGCAGTACTTC. Its translation: CASSLSPQGSYEQYF. The genes are TRBV7-6 and TRBJ2-7; possibly TRBD1 for D (6 bases). CDR3 size: 15 residues. V lost 2 bases, J lost 1 base, and 12 bases lay in between. The germline gives CDR1 SGHVS, CDR2 FNYEAQ.

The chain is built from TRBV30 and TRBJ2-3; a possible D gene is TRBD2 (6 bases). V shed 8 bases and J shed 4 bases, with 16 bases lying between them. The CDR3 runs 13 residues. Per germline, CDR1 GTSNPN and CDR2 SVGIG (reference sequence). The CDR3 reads CASLGLAPDTQYF. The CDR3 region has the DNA TGTGCCAGCTTGGGGCTAGCGCCAGATACGCAGTATTTT.

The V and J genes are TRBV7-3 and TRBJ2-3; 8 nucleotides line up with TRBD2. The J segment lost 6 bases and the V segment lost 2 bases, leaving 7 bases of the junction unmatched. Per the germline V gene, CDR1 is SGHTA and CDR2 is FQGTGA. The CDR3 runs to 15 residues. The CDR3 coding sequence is TGTGCCAGCAGCTTACTGCCGGGAGGGCTCGATACGCAGTATTTT. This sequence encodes CASSLLPGGLDTQYF.

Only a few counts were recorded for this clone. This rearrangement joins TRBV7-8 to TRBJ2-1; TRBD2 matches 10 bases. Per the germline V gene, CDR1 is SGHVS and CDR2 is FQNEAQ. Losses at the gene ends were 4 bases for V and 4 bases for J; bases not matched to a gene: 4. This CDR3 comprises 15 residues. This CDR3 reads CASSSSGSFYNEQFF. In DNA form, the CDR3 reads TGTGCCAGCAGCTCTAGCGGGAGCTTTTACAATGAGCAGTTCTTC.

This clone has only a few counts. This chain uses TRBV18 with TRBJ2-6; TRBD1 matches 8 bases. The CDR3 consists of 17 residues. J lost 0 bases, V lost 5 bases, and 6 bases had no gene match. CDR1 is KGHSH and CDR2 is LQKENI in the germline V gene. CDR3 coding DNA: TGTGCCAGCTCATCCGGGACAGGATCCTCTGGGGCCAACGTCCTGACTTTC. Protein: CASSSGTGSSGANVLTF.